The entry below gives a single T cell receptor (beta chain) sequence along with its context. The assay was immunoSEQ multiplex PCR, and TCRdb's table has in-frame clones only and misses some. The data show approximately 160,000 clones, with approximately 86% seen just once and roughly 1.1% held by the top ten. The data derive from a study of blood T cell repertoires in COVID-19. Study summary: The samples span acute and convalescent COVID-19 from the United States, Italy and Spain. Sources were T cells, B-cell-depleted T cells, or PBMCs; the material itself was cDNA or gDNA.

The CDR3 length is 17 residues. Germline lookup yields CDR1 LGHNA and CDR2 YNFKEQ. J lost 4 bases, V lost 0 bases, and 8 bases had no gene match. The V gene is TRBV4-2, the J gene TRBJ1-2; TRBD1 matches at 10 bases. The sequence was obtained from a man aged 55 to 70 who had recovered from COVID-19. Material: peripheral blood. The CDR3 protein is CASSQDLTGTGAYGYTF. The CDR3 bases are TGTGCCAGCAGCCAAGATTTAACCGGGACAGGGGCCTATGGCTACACCTTC.